The 2 T cell receptor beta chains presented below share a single source sample, sequenced in a study of post-analysis software for immune sequencing data. Whole-study results and caveats: Controls showed lower frequencies than patients for roughly 5 TRBV segments, and TRBV5-6, TRBV5-1 and TRBV20-1 were among these.

For these receptors, no antigen is known. The TCR beta cDNA libraries carried unique molecular identifiers. Each CDR3 protein gets one entry after TCRdb re-called the PCR reads with MiXCR. The sample holds hundreds of thousands of distinct CDR3 sequences; roughly 27% are singletons and the top ten take more than 0.55%. The sequenced material came from blood. Receptors originate from a girl between 5 and 17 years old with multiple sclerosis.

This clonotype occurred a few times. This chain's CDR3 is CASSLESRYYGYTF. DNA of the CDR3: TGTGCCAGCAGCTTGGAGTCCAGATACTATGGCTACACCTTC. The chain employs TRBV5-8 and TRBJ1-2; no firm D call. The V gene's germline CDR1 is SGHTS and CDR2 YDEGEE. V lost 0 bases to trimming and J lost 3 bases, with 9 bases between them. This CDR3 is built from 14 residues. The full variable domain, rest sourced from reference TRBV5-8 and TRBJ1-2, is EAGVTQSPTHLIKTRGQQATLRCSPISGHTSVYWYQQALGLGLQFLLWYDEGEERNRGNFPPRFSGRQFPNYSSELNVNALELEDSALYLCASSLESRYYGYTFGSGTRLTVV.

This rearrangement joins TRBV12-3 or TRBV12-4 to TRBJ1-6; possibly TRBD1 for D (6 bases). This CDR3 contains 15 residues. Trimming left V 1 base short and J 10 bases short, with 14 bases between. The CDR3 sequence: CASSLVTGWESPLHF. Here the CDR3 DNA reads TGTGCCAGCAGTTTAGTTACAGGGTGGGAATCACCCCTCCACTTT.